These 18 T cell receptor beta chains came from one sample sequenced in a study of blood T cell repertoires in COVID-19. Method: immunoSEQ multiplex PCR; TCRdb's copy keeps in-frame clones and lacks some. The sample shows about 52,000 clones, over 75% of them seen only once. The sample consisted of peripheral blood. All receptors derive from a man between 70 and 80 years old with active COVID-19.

In DNA, the CDR3 is TGTGCCATCAGTGGGGGACAGGGGGAGAACTATGGCTACACCTTC. It encodes CAISGGQGENYGYTF. V gene TRBV10-3 combines with J gene TRBJ1-2; 11 nucleotides line up with TRBD1. Per germline, CDR1 ENHRY and CDR2 SYGVKD. V shed 4 bases and J 2 bases; nucleotides not matched to a gene: 3. This CDR3 spans 15 amino acids.

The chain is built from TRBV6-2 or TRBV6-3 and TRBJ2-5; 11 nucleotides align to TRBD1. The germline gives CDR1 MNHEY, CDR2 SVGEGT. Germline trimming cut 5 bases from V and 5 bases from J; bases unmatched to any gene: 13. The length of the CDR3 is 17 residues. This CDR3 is CASSVLNGQGARETQYF. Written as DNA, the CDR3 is TGTGCCAGCAGTGTCCTCAACGGACAGGGGGCCCGGGAGACCCAGTACTTC.

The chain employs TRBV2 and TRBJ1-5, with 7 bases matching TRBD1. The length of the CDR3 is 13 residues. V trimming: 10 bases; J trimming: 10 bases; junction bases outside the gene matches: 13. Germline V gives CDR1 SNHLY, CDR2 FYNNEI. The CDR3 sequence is CATKQGLGEPQHF. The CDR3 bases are TGTGCCACAAAACAGGGGCTTGGGGAACCCCAGCATTTT.

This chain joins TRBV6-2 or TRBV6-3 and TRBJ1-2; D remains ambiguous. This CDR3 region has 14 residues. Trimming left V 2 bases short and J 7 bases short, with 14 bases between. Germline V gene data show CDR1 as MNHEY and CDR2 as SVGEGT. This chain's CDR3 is CASSYLATRSGYTF. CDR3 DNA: TGTGCCAGCAGTTACCTCGCGACAAGAAGTGGCTACACCTTC.

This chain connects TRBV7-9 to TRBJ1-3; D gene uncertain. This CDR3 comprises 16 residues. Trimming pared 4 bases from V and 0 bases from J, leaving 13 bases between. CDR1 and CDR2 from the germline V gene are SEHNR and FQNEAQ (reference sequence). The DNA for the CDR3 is TGTGCCAGCAGCTCCCCTGTTAGCGGCTCTGGAAACACCATATATTTT. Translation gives CASSSPVSGSGNTIYF.

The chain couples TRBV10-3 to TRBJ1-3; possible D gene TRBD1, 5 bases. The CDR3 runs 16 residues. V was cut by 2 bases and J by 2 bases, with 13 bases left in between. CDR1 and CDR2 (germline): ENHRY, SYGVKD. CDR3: CAISENGPGPGNTIYF. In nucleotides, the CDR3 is TGTGCCATCAGTGAGAACGGACCAGGGCCTGGAAACACCATATATTTT.

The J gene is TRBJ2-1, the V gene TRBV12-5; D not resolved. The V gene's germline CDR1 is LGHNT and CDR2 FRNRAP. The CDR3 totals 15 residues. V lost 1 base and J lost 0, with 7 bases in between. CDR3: CASGLAISSYNEQFF. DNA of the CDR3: TGTGCTAGTGGTTTGGCAATTAGCTCCTACAATGAGCAGTTCTTC.

The CDR3 loop reads CASSWGTSGGLEQFF. Written as DNA, the CDR3 is TGTGCCAGCAGCTGGGGGACTAGCGGGGGTCTTGAGCAGTTCTTC. This chain connects TRBV5-6 to TRBJ2-1, with TRBD2 identical over 14 bases. CDR3 size: 15 residues. Germline V gene data show CDR1 as SGHDT and CDR2 as YYEEEE. V was pared by 3 bases and J by 9 bases, with 5 bases of the junction left unmatched. Looking up the rest from reference TRBV5-6 and TRBJ2-1 gives the full variable domain: DAGVTQSPTHLIKTRGQQVTLRCSPKSGHDTVSWYQQALGQGPQFIFQYYEEEERQRGNFPDRFSGHQFPNYSSELNVNALLLGDSALYLCASSWGTSGGLEQFFGPGTRLTVL.

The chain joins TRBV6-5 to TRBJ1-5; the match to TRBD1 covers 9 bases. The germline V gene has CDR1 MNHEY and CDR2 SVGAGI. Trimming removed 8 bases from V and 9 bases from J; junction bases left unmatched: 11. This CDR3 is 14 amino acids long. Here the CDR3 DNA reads TGTGCCAGCCACTCCGGGGACAGGGCTGCGCCCCAGCATTTT. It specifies CASHSGDRAAPQHF.

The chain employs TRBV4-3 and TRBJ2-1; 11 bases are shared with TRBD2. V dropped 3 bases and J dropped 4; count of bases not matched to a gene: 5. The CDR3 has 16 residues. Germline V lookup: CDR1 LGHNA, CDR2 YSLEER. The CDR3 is CASSQGRLAGYNEQFF. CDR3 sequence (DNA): TGCGCCAGCAGCCAGGGGCGACTAGCGGGGTACAATGAGCAGTTCTTC.

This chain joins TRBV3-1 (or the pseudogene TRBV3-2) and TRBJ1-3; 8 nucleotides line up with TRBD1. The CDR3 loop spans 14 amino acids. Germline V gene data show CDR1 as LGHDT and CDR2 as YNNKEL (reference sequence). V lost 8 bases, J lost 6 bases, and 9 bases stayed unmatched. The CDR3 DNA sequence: TGTGCCAGCTCTGACAGGGGTAGAGAAAACACCATATATTTT. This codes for CASSDRGRENTIYF.

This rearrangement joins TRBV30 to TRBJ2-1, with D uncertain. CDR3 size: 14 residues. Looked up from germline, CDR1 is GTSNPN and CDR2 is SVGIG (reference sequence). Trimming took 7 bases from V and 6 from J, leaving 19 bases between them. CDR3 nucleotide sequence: TGTGCCTCCGCACTAAATGTTCTGGGCAATGAGCAGTTCTTC. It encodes CASALNVLGNEQFF.

CDR3 sequence (DNA): TGTGCCAGCAGTGAGGGCAATGAAGCTTTCTTT. Translation: CASSEGNEAFF. V is TRBV6-4 and J is TRBJ1-1; D ambiguous. The V end lost 3 bases, the J end lost 7 bases, and 6 bases lay between the germline ends. CDR3 length equals 11 residues. Germline CDR1 is MRHNA and CDR2 is SNTAGT.

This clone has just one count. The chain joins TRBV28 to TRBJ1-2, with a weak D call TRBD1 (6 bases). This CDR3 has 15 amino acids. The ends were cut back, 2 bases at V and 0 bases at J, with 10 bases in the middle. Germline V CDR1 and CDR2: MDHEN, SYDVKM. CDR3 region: CASSLGGAANYGYTF. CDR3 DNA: TGTGCCAGCAGTTTAGGGGGGGCAGCTAACTATGGCTACACCTTC.

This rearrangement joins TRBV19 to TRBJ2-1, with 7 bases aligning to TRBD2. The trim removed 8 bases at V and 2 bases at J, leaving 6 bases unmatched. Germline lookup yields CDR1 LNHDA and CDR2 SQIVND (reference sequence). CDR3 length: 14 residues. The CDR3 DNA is TGTGCCAGTGTCTCGGGGGGAACCTACAATGAGCAGTTCTTC. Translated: CASVSGGTYNEQFF. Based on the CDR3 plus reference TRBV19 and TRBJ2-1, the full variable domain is DGGITQSPKYLFRKEGQNVTLSCEQNLNHDAMYWYRQDPGQGLRLIYYSQIVNDFQKGDIAEGYSVSREKKESFPLTVTSAQKNPTAFYLCASVSGGTYNEQFFGPGTRLTVL.

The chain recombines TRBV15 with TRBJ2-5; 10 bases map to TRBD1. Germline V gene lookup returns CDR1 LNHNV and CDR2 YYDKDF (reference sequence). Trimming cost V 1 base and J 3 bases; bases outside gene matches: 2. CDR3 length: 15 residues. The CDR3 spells CATSRGGTGEETQYF. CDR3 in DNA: TGTGCCACCAGCAGAGGAGGGACAGGGGAAGAGACCCAGTACTTC.

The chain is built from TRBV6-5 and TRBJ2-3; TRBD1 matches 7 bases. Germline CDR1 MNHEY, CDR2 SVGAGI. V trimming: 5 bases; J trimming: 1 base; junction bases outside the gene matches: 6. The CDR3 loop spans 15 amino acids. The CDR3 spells CASSLSDRGTDTQYF. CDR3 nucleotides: TGTGCCAGCAGTCTTTCTGACAGGGGCACAGATACGCAGTATTTT.

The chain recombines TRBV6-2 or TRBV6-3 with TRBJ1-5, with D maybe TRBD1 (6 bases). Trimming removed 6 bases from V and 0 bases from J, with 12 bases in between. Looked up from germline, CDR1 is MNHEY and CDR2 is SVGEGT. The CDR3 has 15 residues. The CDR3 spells CASSDRSYSNQPQHF. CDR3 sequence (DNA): TGTGCCAGCAGCGACAGGAGTTATAGCAATCAGCCCCAGCATTTT.